This T cell receptor beta chain was sequenced during a study of chemoradiotherapy in HPV16-positive cancers. Study-wide background: A couple of HPV16-positive patients' cells yielded candidate HPV-specific clones and common motifs. Study-wide results and caveats: Candidate HPV-specific clones and E7-related TCR motifs grew in tumor during treatment. Functional assays defining HPV-specific T cells used only a couple of HPV16-positive patients. Better recurrence-free survival went with HPV-responsive T-cell expansion in HPV16-positive patients.

V gave up 3 bases and J gave up 6 bases; unmatched junction bases: 6. This CDR3 region has 15 residues. Germline CDR1 is SGHNT and CDR2 is YENEEA. Sequencing was performed with immunoSEQ multiplex PCR; in TCRdb, only in-frame clones are kept and a portion is missing. The sample carries about 14,000 clones, roughly 87% recorded once. On this clone itself: Its antigen is not known.

The TCR originated in a human donor with HPV-associated anogenital cancer. The starting material was tumor tissue, obtained from a patient who underwent chemoradiotherapy. V and J are TRBV11-3 and TRBJ2-3; TRBD2 matches at 10 bases. CDR3 DNA: TGTGCCAGCAGCTTTCGAAGCGGGAGGGGGGATACGCAGTATTTT. This gives the protein CASSFRSGRGDTQYF.